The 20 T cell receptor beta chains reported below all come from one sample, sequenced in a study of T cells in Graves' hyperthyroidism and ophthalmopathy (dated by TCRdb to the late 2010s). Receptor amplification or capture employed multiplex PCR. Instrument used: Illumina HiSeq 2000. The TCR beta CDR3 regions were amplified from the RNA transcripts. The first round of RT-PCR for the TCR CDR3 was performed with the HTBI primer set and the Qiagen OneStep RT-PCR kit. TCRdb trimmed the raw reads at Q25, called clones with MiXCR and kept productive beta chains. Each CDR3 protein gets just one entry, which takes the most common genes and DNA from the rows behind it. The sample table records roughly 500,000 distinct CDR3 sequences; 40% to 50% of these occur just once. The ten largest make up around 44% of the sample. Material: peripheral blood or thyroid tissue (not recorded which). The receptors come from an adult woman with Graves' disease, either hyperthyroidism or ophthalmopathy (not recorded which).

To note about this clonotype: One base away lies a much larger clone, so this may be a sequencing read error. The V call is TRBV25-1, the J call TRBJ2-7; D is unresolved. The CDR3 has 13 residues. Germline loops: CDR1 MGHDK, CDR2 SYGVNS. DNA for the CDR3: TGTGCCGGCAGTTTGAGGCGGAACTACGAGCAGTACTTC. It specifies CAGSLRRNYEQYF.

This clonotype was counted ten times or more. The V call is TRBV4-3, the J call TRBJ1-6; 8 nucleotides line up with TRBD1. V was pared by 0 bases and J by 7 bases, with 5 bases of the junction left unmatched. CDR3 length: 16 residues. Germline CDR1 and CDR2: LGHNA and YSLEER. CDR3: CASSQDFGTGNSPLHF. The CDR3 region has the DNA TGCGCCAGCAGCCAAGACTTTGGGACAGGAAATTCACCCCTCCACTTT.

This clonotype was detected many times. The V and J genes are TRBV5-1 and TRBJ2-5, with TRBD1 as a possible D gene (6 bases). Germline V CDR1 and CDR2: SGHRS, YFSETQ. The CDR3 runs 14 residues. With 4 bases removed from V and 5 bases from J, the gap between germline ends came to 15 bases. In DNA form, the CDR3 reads TGCGCCAGCAGCGGACCCGGGACAAGCGAGACCCAGTACTTC. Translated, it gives CASSGPGTSETQYF.

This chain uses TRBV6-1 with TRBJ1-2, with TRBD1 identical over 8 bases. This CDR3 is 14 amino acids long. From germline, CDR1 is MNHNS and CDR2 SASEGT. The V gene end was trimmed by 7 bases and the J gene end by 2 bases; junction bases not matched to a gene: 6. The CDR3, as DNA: TGTGCCAGCACCAAACAGGGGGGGAACTATGGCTACACCTTC. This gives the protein CASTKQGGNYGYTF.

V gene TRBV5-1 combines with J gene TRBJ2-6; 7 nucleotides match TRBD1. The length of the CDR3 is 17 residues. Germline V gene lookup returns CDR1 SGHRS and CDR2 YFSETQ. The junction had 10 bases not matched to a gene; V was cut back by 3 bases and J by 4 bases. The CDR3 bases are TGCGCCAGCAGCTCCCCCCAGGGGGTTACCGGGGCCAACGTCCTGACTTTC. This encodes CASSSPQGVTGANVLTF.

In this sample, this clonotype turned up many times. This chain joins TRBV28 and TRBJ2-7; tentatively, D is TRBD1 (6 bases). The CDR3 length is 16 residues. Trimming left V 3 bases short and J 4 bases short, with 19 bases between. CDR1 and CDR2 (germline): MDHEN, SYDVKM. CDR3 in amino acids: CASSFPAWSGEYEQYF. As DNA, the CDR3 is TGTGCCAGCAGTTTCCCAGCTTGGTCAGGGGAGTACGAGCAGTACTTC.

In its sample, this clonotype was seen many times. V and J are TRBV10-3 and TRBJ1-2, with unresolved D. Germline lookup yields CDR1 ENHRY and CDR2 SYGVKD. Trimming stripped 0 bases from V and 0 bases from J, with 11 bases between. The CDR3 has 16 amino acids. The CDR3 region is CAISESIRSSNYGYTF. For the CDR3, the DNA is TGTGCCATCAGTGAGTCGATCAGAAGTTCTAACTATGGCTACACCTTC.

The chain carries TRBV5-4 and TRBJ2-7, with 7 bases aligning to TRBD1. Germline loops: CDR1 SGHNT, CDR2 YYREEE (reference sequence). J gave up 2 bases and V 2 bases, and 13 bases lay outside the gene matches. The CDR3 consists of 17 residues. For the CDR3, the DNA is TGTGCCAGCAGCTTATATTCCGGGACAGTATTTCCCTACGAGCAGTACTTC. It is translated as CASSLYSGTVFPYEQYF.

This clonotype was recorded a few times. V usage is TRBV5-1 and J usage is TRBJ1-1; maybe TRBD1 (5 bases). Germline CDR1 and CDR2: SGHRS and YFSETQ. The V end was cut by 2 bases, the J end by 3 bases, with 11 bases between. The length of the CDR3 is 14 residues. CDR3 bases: TGCGCCAGCAGCTTAGGACAAACGGACACTGAAGCTTTCTTT. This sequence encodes CASSLGQTDTEAFF. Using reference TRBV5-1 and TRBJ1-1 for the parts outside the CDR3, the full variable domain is KAGVTQTPRYLIKTRGQQVTLSCSPISGHRSVSWYQQTPGQGLQFLFEYFSETQRNKGNFPGRFSGRQFSNSRSEMNVSTLELGDSALYLCASSLGQTDTEAFFGQGTRLTVV.

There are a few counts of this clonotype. CDR3 protein: CASSHPGEGKREQYF. The DNA for the CDR3 is TGCGCCAGCAGCCATCCGGGGGAGGGAAAACGCGAGCAGTACTTC. This chain joins TRBV4-1 and TRBJ2-7, with 7 bases lining up with TRBD2. The CDR3 has 15 residues. J lost 6 bases, V lost 3 bases, and 11 bases had no gene match. Per the germline V gene, CDR1 is MGHRA and CDR2 is YSYEKL.

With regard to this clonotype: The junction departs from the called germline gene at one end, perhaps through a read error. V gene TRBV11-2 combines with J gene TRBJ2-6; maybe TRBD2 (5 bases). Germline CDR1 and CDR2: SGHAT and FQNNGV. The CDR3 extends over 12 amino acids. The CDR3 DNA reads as TGTGCCAGCAGCTTAGAGTCAGGCGCGGAGGCTTTC. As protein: CASSLESGAEAF.

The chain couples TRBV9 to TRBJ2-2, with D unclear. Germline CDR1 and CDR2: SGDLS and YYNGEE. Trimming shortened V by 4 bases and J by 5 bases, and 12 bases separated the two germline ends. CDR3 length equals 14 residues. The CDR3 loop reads CASSLVLQTGELFF. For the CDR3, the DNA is TGTGCCAGCAGCTTAGTACTACAGACCGGGGAGCTGTTTTTT.

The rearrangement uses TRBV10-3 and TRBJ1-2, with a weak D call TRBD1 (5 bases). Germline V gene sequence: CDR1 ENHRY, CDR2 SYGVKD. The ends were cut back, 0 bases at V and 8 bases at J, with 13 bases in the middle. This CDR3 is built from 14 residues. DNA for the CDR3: TGTGCCATCAGTGAGTCTGGGGGAAGTTTGGGCTACACCTTC. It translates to CAISESGGSLGYTF.

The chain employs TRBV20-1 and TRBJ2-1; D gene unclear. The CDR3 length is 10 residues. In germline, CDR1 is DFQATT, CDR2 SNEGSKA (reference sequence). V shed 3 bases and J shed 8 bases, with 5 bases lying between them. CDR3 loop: CSASAHEQFF. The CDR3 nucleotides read TGCAGTGCTAGCGCCCATGAGCAGTTCTTC.

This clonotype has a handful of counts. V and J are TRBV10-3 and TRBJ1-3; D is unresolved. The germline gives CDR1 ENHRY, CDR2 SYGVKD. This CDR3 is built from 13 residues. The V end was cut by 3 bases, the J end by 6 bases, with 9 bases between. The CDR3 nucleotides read TGTGCCATCAGTGATGGGCAGGCAAACACCATATATTTT. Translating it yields CAISDGQANTIYF.

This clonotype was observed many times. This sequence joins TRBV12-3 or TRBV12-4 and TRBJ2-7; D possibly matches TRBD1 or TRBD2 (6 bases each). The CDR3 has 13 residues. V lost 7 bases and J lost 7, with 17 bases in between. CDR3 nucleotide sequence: TGTGCCAGCACTGAGAGGGGGGTACGGGAGCAGTACTTC. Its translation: CASTERGVREQYF.

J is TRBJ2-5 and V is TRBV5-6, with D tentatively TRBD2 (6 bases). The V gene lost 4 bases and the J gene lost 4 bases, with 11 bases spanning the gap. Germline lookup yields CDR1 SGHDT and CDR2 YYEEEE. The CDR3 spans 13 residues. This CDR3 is CASSQTRLETQYF. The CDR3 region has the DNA TGTGCCAGCAGCCAGACTAGGTTAGAGACCCAGTACTTC.

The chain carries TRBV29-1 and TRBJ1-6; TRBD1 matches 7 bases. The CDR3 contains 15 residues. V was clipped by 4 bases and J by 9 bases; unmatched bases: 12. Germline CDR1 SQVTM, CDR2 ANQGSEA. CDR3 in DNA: TGCAGCGTTGCTTCAGGCCCAACAGGGGCTTCACCCCTCCACTTT. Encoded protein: CSVASGPTGASPLHF.

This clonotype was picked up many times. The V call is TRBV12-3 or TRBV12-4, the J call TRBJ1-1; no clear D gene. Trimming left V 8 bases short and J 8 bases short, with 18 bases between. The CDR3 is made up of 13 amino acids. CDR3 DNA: TGTGCCAGCTGGGAGACGGGCTCTACCGAAGCTTTCTTT. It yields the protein CASWETGSTEAFF.

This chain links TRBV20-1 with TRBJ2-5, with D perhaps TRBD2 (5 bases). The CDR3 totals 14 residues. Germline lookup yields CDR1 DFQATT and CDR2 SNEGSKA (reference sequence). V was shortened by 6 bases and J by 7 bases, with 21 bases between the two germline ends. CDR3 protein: CSARHGSISGTQYF. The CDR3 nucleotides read TGCAGTGCCCGCCATGGTTCTATAAGCGGGACCCAGTACTTC.